Shown below are 17 T cell receptor beta chains from a single sample sequenced in a study of OX40 agonist ivuxolimab in advanced cancers. The data were produced by immunoSEQ multiplex PCR, yet TCRdb's version contains in-frame clones alone and is incomplete. The repertoire holds approximately 60,000 clones, roughly 86% seen once, with roughly 5% in the top ten. The material was CD4+ or CD8+ T cells sorted from blood, obtained in a trial of the OX40 agonist ivuxolimab. These receptors came from an adult with an advanced solid tumor such as melanoma, head and neck, liver or kidney cancer.

The CDR3 sequence: CASSQDRYRGAYEQYF. The DNA for the CDR3 is TGTGCCAGCAGCCAAGATCGATACAGGGGGGCTTACGAGCAGTACTTC. This chain links TRBV14 with TRBJ2-7; 8 bases align to TRBD1. J gave up 4 bases and V 0 bases, and 8 bases lay outside the gene matches. CDR3 size: 16 residues. Germline values: CDR1 SGHDN, CDR2 FVKESK.

The chain links TRBV5-1 to TRBJ2-1, with 8 positions matching TRBD2. The CDR3 spans 14 residues. Germline assignment: CDR1 SGHRS and CDR2 YFSETQ. The V segment lost 3 bases and the J segment 7 bases; nucleotides outside the gene matches: 6. The CDR3 here is CASSSSGLVNEQFF. CDR3 bases: TGCGCCAGCAGCTCCTCGGGACTAGTTAATGAGCAGTTCTTC. Full variable domain (rest looked up from reference TRBV5-1 and TRBJ2-1): KAGVTQTPRYLIKTRGQQVTLSCSPISGHRSVSWYQQTPGQGLQFLFEYFSETQRNKGNFPGRFSGRQFSNSRSEMNVSTLELGDSALYLCASSSSGLVNEQFFGPGTRLTVL.

The V gene is TRBV7-9, the J gene TRBJ1-4; D may be TRBD1 (5 bases). The CDR3 spans 16 residues. Germline V gene data show CDR1 as SEHNR and CDR2 as FQNEAQ (reference sequence). The ends were cut back, 4 bases at V and 7 bases at J, with 19 bases in the middle. The CDR3 sequence is CASSSMGGPDGEKLFF. For the CDR3, the DNA is TGTGCCAGCAGCTCGATGGGGGGACCTGATGGTGAAAAACTGTTTTTT.

This chain joins TRBV6-6 and TRBJ2-1; the match to TRBD1 covers 7 bases. J was trimmed by 6 bases and V by 11 bases; bases with no gene match: 10. Germline lookup yields CDR1 MNHNY and CDR2 SVGAGI (reference sequence). The CDR3 loop spans 13 amino acids. The CDR3 is CACRDRVANEQFF. The CDR3 DNA reads TGTGCCTGCCGAGACAGGGTAGCCAATGAGCAGTTCTTC.

The chain links TRBV5-6 to TRBJ2-7; D is undetermined. This CDR3 spans 14 amino acids. Germline CDR1 is SGHDT and CDR2 is YYEEEE. Trimming pared 4 bases from V and 2 bases from J, leaving 13 bases between. CDR3 region: CASSPLAQPYEQYF. The CDR3 DNA sequence: TGTGCCAGCAGCCCCCTGGCTCAACCCTACGAGCAGTACTTC. Full variable domain (remainder filled in from reference TRBV5-6 and TRBJ2-7): DAGVTQSPTHLIKTRGQQVTLRCSPKSGHDTVSWYQQALGQGPQFIFQYYEEEERQRGNFPDRFSGHQFPNYSSELNVNALLLGDSALYLCASSPLAQPYEQYFGPGTRLTVT.

This sequence joins TRBV19 and TRBJ1-2; unclear D gene. The length of the CDR3 is 13 residues. The germline V and J ends were trimmed by 7 bases and 3 bases, with 12 bases remaining between them. Germline V CDR1 and CDR2: LNHDA, SQIVND (reference sequence). The DNA for the CDR3 is TGTGCCAGTAAGGTCGGAACACACTATGGCTACACCTTC. The encoded protein is CASKVGTHYGYTF.

This clone has more than one count but fewer than ten. This chain joins TRBV7-6 and TRBJ1-5; 7 bases line up with TRBD1. This CDR3 spans 15 amino acids. Germline V CDR1 and CDR2: SGHVS, FNYEAQ. With 5 bases clipped from V and 4 bases from J, the junction kept 8 bases outside the gene matches. CDR3 DNA: TGTGCCAGCAGCCCAAGTGCGGGACAGAATCAGCCCCAGCATTTT. This encodes CASSPSAGQNQPQHF.

The chain uses TRBV10-2 and TRBJ2-5; D not certain. The CDR3 has 13 amino acids. The germline V gene encodes CDR1 WSHSY and CDR2 SAAADI. Trimming left V 8 bases short and J 5 bases short, with 15 bases between. This CDR3 reads CASLPSDGETQYF. The CDR3 DNA sequence: TGCGCCAGCTTACCCTCTGATGGTGAGACCCAGTACTTC.

This chain uses TRBV5-6 with TRBJ1-6; TRBD1 might be the D (5 bases). Germline CDR1 and CDR2: SGHDT and YYEEEE. V lost 2 bases to trimming and J lost 4 bases, with 7 bases between them. The length of the CDR3 is 14 residues. CDR3 loop: CASSFQGYNSPLHF. CDR3 DNA: TGTGCCAGCAGCTTCCAGGGTTATAATTCACCCCTCCACTTT.

The chain links TRBV29-1 to TRBJ2-1; D call uncertain. Per germline, CDR1 SQVTM and CDR2 ANQGSEA. This CDR3 has 16 amino acids. The V end was cut by 1 base, the J end by 0 bases, with 13 bases between. The CDR3, as DNA: TGCAGCGTTGAAGTCTCGACGGTTAGCTCCTACAATGAGCAGTTCTTC. It specifies CSVEVSTVSSYNEQFF.

This chain connects TRBV29-1 to TRBJ2-3; the match to TRBD2 covers 11 bases. The V segment lost 6 bases and the J segment 0 bases; nucleotides outside the gene matches: 2. This CDR3 region has 14 residues. Germline CDR1 is SQVTM and CDR2 is ANQGSEA. CDR3 nucleotide sequence: TGCAGCGTCACTAGCGGGGGTAGCACAGATACGCAGTATTTT. Translated, it gives CSVTSGGSTDTQYF.

V gene TRBV4-2 combines with J gene TRBJ2-1; D unresolved. CDR3 length: 12 residues. Trimming shortened V by 0 bases and J by 9 bases, and 6 bases separated the two germline ends. Germline lookup yields CDR1 LGHNA and CDR2 YNFKEQ. CDR3 nucleotides: TGTGCCAGCAGCCAAGATCTTGGTGAGCAGTTCTTC. Protein sequence: CASSQDLGEQFF.

This chain connects TRBV2 to TRBJ2-5; D is unresolved. CDR1 is SNHLY, CDR2 FYNNEI, per germline. CDR3 length equals 11 residues. V was pared by 4 bases and J by 5 bases, with 5 bases between. For the CDR3, the DNA is TGTGCCAGCAGTGGATCTGAGACCCAGTACTTC. Translating gives CASSGSETQYF.

The V gene is TRBV18, the J gene TRBJ2-3; 12 positions agree with TRBD2. The CDR3 is made up of 16 amino acids. The germline CDR1 and CDR2 sequences are KGHSH and LQKENI. V shed 4 bases and J 2 bases; nucleotides not matched to a gene: 4. The CDR3 spells CASSRRLAGDTDTQYF. The DNA of the CDR3 is TGTGCCAGCTCACGACGACTAGCGGGAGACACAGATACGCAGTATTTT. The whole variable domain, remainder taken from reference TRBV18 and TRBJ2-3, is NAGVMQNPRHLVRRRGQEARLRCSPMKGHSHVYWYRQLPEEGLKFMVYLQKENIIDESGMPKERFSAEFPKEGPSILRIQQVVRGDSAAYFCASSRRLAGDTDTQYFGPGTRLTVL.

The rearrangement uses TRBV6-6 and TRBJ2-5; 8 positions agree with TRBD1. Germline lookup yields CDR1 MNHNY and CDR2 SVGAGI (reference sequence). After removal of 5 bases from V and 5 bases from J, the junction contained 10 bases not matched to a gene. The CDR3 is 15 residues long. The CDR3 here is CASSLARGQLETQYF. DNA of the CDR3: TGTGCCAGCAGTCTCGCCAGGGGGCAGCTGGAGACCCAGTACTTC.

The chain employs TRBV5-1 and TRBJ2-7, with 9 bases lining up with TRBD1. From germline, CDR1 is SGHRS and CDR2 YFSETQ. This CDR3 spans 15 amino acids. Unmatched junction bases numbered 3, after V lost 1 base and J lost 1 base. The CDR3 nucleotides read TGCGCCAGCAGCTTGACGGGACAGGGATCCTACGAGCAGTACTTC. This gives the protein CASSLTGQGSYEQYF.

The table lists this clone with a few counts. The genes are TRBV28 and TRBJ2-7, with D maybe TRBD1 (6 bases). The CDR3 has 15 residues. V was pared by 5 bases and J by 3 bases, with 17 bases between. Germline-derived CDR1 and CDR2 are MDHEN and SYDVKM. CDR3 protein: CASSPLAGTNYEQYF. Here the CDR3 DNA reads TGTGCCAGCAGTCCCCTAGCCGGGACAAACTACGAGCAGTACTTC.